These T cell receptor beta chains were read from a single sample in a study of T-cell memory formation after mild COVID-19. TCRdb reprocessed the 5' RACE reads via MiXCR and lists one record per CDR3 protein. The sample lists about 150,000 distinct CDR3 sequences, almost 25% seen once, with 24% in the top ten. Sequences were obtained from PBMCs or a T cell subset sorted from them (not recorded which). The source of these receptors is an adult woman who had mild COVID-19 (a few samples of this study predate the infection). Cell type and time point are not known. Both conserved end residues are part of each CDR3. The order of the fields is D gene, J gene, V gene, clone size, CDR3 protein, CDR3 DNA. D genes are given only for firm matches. Some rows mark clone size as missing; the rest say once, few, many or name a class of expanded clone.

D gene: NA
J gene: TRBJ1-1
V gene: TRBV15
clone size: few
CDR3 protein: CATSRDFPRAGSEAFF
CDR3 DNA: TGTGCCACCAGCAGAGATTTCCCACGGGCTGGTTCAGAAGCTTTCTTT

D gene: TRBD1
J gene: TRBJ2-7
V gene: TRBV5-6
clone size: NA
CDR3 protein: CASSFEGTGAYEQYF
CDR3 DNA: TGTGCCAGCAGCTTCGAAGGGACAGGGGCCTACGAGCAGTACTTC

D gene: NA
J gene: TRBJ2-4
V gene: TRBV7-9
clone size: NA
CDR3 protein: CASSLWSRGVNIQYF
CDR3 DNA: TGTGCCAGCAGCTTATGGTCCAGGGGGGTGAACATTCAGTACTTC

D gene: NA
J gene: TRBJ1-3
V gene: TRBV4-1
clone size: NA
CDR3 protein: CASSQEGQDSGNTIYF
CDR3 DNA: TGCGCCAGCAGCCAAGAGGGGCAAGACTCTGGAAACACCATATATTTT

D gene: NA
J gene: TRBJ1-2
V gene: TRBV6-6
clone size: NA
CDR3 protein: CASSYSGNGYTF
CDR3 DNA: TGTGCCAGCAGTTACTCTGGGAATGGCTACACCTTC

D gene: TRBD2
J gene: TRBJ2-1
V gene: TRBV9
clone size: NA
CDR3 protein: CASSVGSGGAGNEQFF
CDR3 DNA: TGTGCCAGCAGCGTTGGTAGCGGGGGGGCCGGGAATGAGCAGTTCTTC

D gene: TRBD1
J gene: TRBJ1-1
V gene: TRBV7-2
clone size: NA
CDR3 protein: CASSFYRGAEAFF
CDR3 DNA: TGTGCCAGCAGCTTCTACAGGGGAGCTGAAGCTTTCTTT

D gene: NA
J gene: TRBJ2-6
V gene: TRBV11-2
clone size: NA
CDR3 protein: CASSSLLEANVLTF
CDR3 DNA: TGTGCCAGCAGCTCCCTCCTCGAGGCCAACGTCCTGACTTTC

D gene: TRBD1
J gene: TRBJ1-2
V gene: TRBV5-6
clone size: many
CDR3 protein: CASSLEDRSYGYTF
CDR3 DNA: TGTGCCAGCAGCTTGGAGGACAGGAGCTATGGCTACACCTTC

D gene: NA
J gene: TRBJ2-1
V gene: TRBV7-8
clone size: few
CDR3 protein: CASSLVANEQFF
CDR3 DNA: TGTGCCAGCAGCTTAGTTGCCAATGAGCAGTTCTTC

D gene: NA
J gene: TRBJ1-1
V gene: TRBV5-1
clone size: NA
CDR3 protein: CASSLADGGPNTEAFF
CDR3 DNA: TGCGCCAGCAGCTTGGCTGACGGGGGGCCCAACACTGAAGCTTTCTTT

D gene: NA
J gene: TRBJ1-6
V gene: TRBV25-1
clone size: few
CDR3 protein: CASSDWTSNSPLHF
CDR3 DNA: TGTGCCAGCAGTGACTGGACCAGTAATTCACCCCTCCACTTT

D gene: NA
J gene: TRBJ2-7
V gene: TRBV4-2
clone size: few
CDR3 protein: CASSQGTGTRPYEQYF
CDR3 DNA: TGTGCCAGCAGCCAAGGGACCGGGACACGTCCCTACGAGCAGTACTTC

D gene: TRBD2
J gene: TRBJ2-5
V gene: TRBV6-5
clone size: NA
CDR3 protein: CASSYGIAGQETQYF
CDR3 DNA: TGTGCCAGCAGTTACGGGATAGCGGGACAAGAGACCCAGTACTTC

D gene: NA
J gene: TRBJ2-1
V gene: TRBV20-1
clone size: few
CDR3 protein: CSARVIEHTYNEQFF
CDR3 DNA: TGCAGTGCTAGAGTTATAGAACACACCTACAATGAGCAGTTCTTC

D gene: NA
J gene: TRBJ1-1
V gene: TRBV7-3
clone size: NA
CDR3 protein: CASSLNGGGTEAFF
CDR3 DNA: TGTGCCAGCAGCCTAAACGGGGGAGGCACTGAAGCTTTCTTT

D gene: NA
J gene: TRBJ1-2
V gene: TRBV7-3
clone size: NA
CDR3 protein: CASSREGGTNYGYTF
CDR3 DNA: TGTGCCAGCAGCCGGGAAGGAGGAACTAACTATGGCTACACCTTC

D gene: NA
J gene: TRBJ2-7
V gene: TRBV4-1
clone size: NA
CDR3 protein: CASSQVPRGLSYEQYF
CDR3 DNA: TGCGCCAGCAGCCAAGTTCCCAGGGGCCTCTCCTACGAGCAGTACTTC

D gene: NA
J gene: TRBJ1-6
V gene: TRBV20-1
clone size: few
CDR3 protein: CSARDNFYNSPLHF
CDR3 DNA: TGCAGTGCACGGGACAACTTCTATAATTCACCCCTCCACTTT

D gene: NA
J gene: TRBJ1-6
V gene: TRBV7-6
clone size: NA
CDR3 protein: CASSFAGAGSPLHF
CDR3 DNA: TGTGCCAGCAGCTTCGCGGGGGCCGGTTCACCCCTCCACTTT

D gene: NA
J gene: TRBJ2-7
V gene: TRBV7-6
clone size: NA
CDR3 protein: CASSSHRDGNGEQYF
CDR3 DNA: TGTGCCAGCAGCTCGCACCGGGACGGCAACGGAGAGCAGTACTTC

D gene: TRBD1
J gene: TRBJ2-1
V gene: TRBV3-1
clone size: NA
CDR3 protein: CASSQGTDRGNLGGFF
CDR3 DNA: TGTGCCAGCAGCCAAGGGACGGACAGGGGGAACCTTGGGGGGTTCTTC

D gene: NA
J gene: TRBJ2-1
V gene: TRBV24-1
clone size: few
CDR3 protein: CATSAGGEQFF
CDR3 DNA: TGTGCCACCAGTGCTGGGGGAGAGCAGTTCTTC

D gene: NA
J gene: TRBJ1-3
V gene: TRBV5-1
clone size: NA
CDR3 protein: CASSSDASSGNTIYF
CDR3 DNA: TGCGCCAGCAGCTCTGACGCCAGCTCTGGAAACACCATATATTTT

D gene: NA
J gene: TRBJ1-2
V gene: TRBV3-1
clone size: NA
CDR3 protein: CASSLLPGTSNYGYTF
CDR3 DNA: TGTGCCAGCAGCCTCCTCCCCGGGACTAGTAACTATGGCTACACCTTC

D gene: NA
J gene: TRBJ2-3
V gene: TRBV15
clone size: few
CDR3 protein: CATEAESTDTQYF
CDR3 DNA: TGTGCCACCGAGGCAGAAAGCACAGATACGCAGTATTTT

D gene: NA
J gene: TRBJ2-7
V gene: TRBV3-1
clone size: NA
CDR3 protein: CASSQVQYEQYF
CDR3 DNA: TGTGCCAGCAGCCAAGTTCAGTACGAGCAGTACTTC

D gene: NA
J gene: TRBJ1-1
V gene: TRBV27
clone size: NA
CDR3 protein: CASSLSFVGRAGTEAFF
CDR3 DNA: TGTGCCAGCAGTTTATCGTTCGTAGGTCGGGCGGGCACTGAAGCTTTCTTT

D gene: NA
J gene: TRBJ2-1
V gene: TRBV4-1
clone size: NA
CDR3 protein: CASSQTSSYNEQFF
CDR3 DNA: TGCGCCAGCAGCCAGACCTCGTCCTACAATGAGCAGTTCTTC

D gene: TRBD1
J gene: TRBJ1-2
V gene: TRBV12-3/TRBV12-4
clone size: NA
CDR3 protein: CASSLPPDRGPEGYTF
CDR3 DNA: TGTGCCAGCAGTTTGCCTCCGGACAGGGGGCCGGAGGGCTACACCTTC

D gene: TRBD1
J gene: TRBJ1-1
V gene: TRBV6-2/TRBV6-3
clone size: NA
CDR3 protein: CASSQGQIEAFF
CDR3 DNA: TGTGCCAGCAGCCAGGGACAGATTGAAGCTTTCTTT

D gene: TRBD2
J gene: TRBJ2-1
V gene: TRBV11-3
clone size: NA
CDR3 protein: CASSGQREGSYNEQFF
CDR3 DNA: TGTGCCAGCAGCGGCCAGCGGGAGGGCTCCTACAATGAGCAGTTCTTC

D gene: TRBD2
J gene: TRBJ2-1
V gene: TRBV19
clone size: NA
CDR3 protein: CASSIAGGPHEQFF
CDR3 DNA: TGTGCCAGTAGTATAGCGGGAGGGCCCCATGAGCAGTTCTTC

D gene: TRBD1
J gene: TRBJ1-2
V gene: TRBV15
clone size: NA
CDR3 protein: CATSKGPGQGKPGYTF
CDR3 DNA: TGTGCCACCAGCAAGGGTCCGGGACAGGGGAAGCCTGGCTACACCTTC

D gene: NA
J gene: TRBJ2-2
V gene: TRBV7-6
clone size: NA
CDR3 protein: CASSPSTAGELFF
CDR3 DNA: TGTGCCAGCAGCCCCTCAACTGCCGGGGAGCTGTTTTTT

D gene: NA
J gene: TRBJ1-1
V gene: TRBV20-1
clone size: NA
CDR3 protein: CSASGGPGSIPNTEAFF
CDR3 DNA: TGCAGTGCTAGTGGCGGACCCGGCTCTATACCGAACACTGAAGCTTTCTTT

D gene: NA
J gene: TRBJ2-7
V gene: TRBV5-5
clone size: few
CDR3 protein: CASSLDRLVEQYF
CDR3 DNA: TGTGCCAGCAGCTTGGATAGGCTAGTCGAGCAGTACTTC

D gene: NA
J gene: TRBJ1-6
V gene: TRBV5-1
clone size: NA
CDR3 protein: CASSGMTVTRGRSPLHF
CDR3 DNA: TGCGCCAGCAGCGGGATGACAGTCACCCGGGGCCGCTCACCCCTCCACTTT

D gene: NA
J gene: TRBJ2-7
V gene: TRBV4-3
clone size: NA
CDR3 protein: CASSQDLGSYEQYF
CDR3 DNA: TGCGCCAGCAGCCAAGATCTGGGGTCCTACGAGCAGTACTTC

D gene: NA
J gene: TRBJ1-1
V gene: TRBV11-2
clone size: NA
CDR3 protein: CASSREGRNTEAFF
CDR3 DNA: TGTGCCAGCAGCAGAGAAGGACGGAACACTGAAGCTTTCTTT

D gene: TRBD1
J gene: TRBJ2-1
V gene: TRBV4-1
clone size: NA
CDR3 protein: CASSRTGGAYNEQFF
CDR3 DNA: TGCGCCAGCTCCAGGACAGGGGGCGCGTACAATGAGCAGTTCTTC

D gene: NA
J gene: TRBJ1-5
V gene: TRBV7-4
clone size: NA
CDR3 protein: CASSYRDGEPCPYSNQPQHF
CDR3 DNA: TGTGCCAGCAGCTATCGGGACGGCGAACCTTGTCCTTATAGCAATCAGCCCCAGCATTTT

D gene: NA
J gene: TRBJ2-7
V gene: TRBV7-6
clone size: NA
CDR3 protein: CASSLGHSEQYF
CDR3 DNA: TGTGCCAGCAGCTTAGGACATTCCGAGCAGTACTTC